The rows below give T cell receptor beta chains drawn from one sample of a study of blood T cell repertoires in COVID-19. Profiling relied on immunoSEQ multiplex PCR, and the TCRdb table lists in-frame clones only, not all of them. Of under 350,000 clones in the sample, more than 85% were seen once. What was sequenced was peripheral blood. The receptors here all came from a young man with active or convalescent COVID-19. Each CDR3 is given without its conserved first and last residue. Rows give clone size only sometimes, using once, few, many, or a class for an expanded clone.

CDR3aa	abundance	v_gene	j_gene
ASSLGGGAYNEQF	once	TRBV7-9	TRBJ2-1
ASSQGDRGQDTQY	-	TRBV3-1/TRBV3-2	TRBJ2-3
ASSEGRATYEQY	-	TRBV2	TRBJ2-7
ASSLGRTVYEQY	-	TRBV5-4	TRBJ2-7
ATSDPGTPIMTGELF	-	TRBV24-1	TRBJ2-2
AWRSLRQSYNEQF	-	TRBV30	TRBJ2-1
ASSLGEESSYEQY	-	TRBV7-6	TRBJ2-7
ASSPGQGSSSEAF	-	TRBV5-1	TRBJ1-1
ASSGGGGGGQETQY	-	TRBV9	TRBJ2-5
ASSSGTGRQPQH	once	TRBV28	TRBJ1-5
ASGTVNTEAF	-	TRBV5-1	TRBJ1-1
ASSLDRGEGKLF	-	TRBV7-2	TRBJ1-4
AVLQGAGTGELF	few	TRBV2	TRBJ2-2
ASSPGHTGELF	-	TRBV9	TRBJ2-2
ASSQDMTSRRISTDTQY	-	TRBV4-3	TRBJ2-3
ASLLTGRQY	-	TRBV2	TRBJ2-7
ASSSGMTSGMGETQY	-	TRBV7-2	TRBJ2-5
ASSLSGTYSYEQY	once	TRBV7-2	TRBJ2-7
ATMAGENTEAF	few	TRBV24-1	TRBJ1-1
ATSGRTSSGEQF	-	TRBV15	TRBJ2-1
AIVGGENRDSPLH	-	TRBV2	TRBJ1-6
ATSDRLAGEDEQF	-	TRBV24-1	TRBJ2-1
ASSQEEGEKLF	-	TRBV4-3	TRBJ1-4
ATSDSQGGEKLF	-	TRBV24-1	TRBJ1-4
ASSYATNSPLH	-	TRBV6-5	TRBJ1-6
AWSVYAGYIGEQF	-	TRBV30	TRBJ2-1
ASSTGGTEAF	-	TRBV5-6	TRBJ1-1
ASSGGRNQPQH	-	TRBV6-4	TRBJ1-5
ASSIAGTDTQY	-	TRBV19	TRBJ2-3
ASSLNSNQPQH	-	TRBV5-1	TRBJ1-5
ASSTGTGDYGYT	-	TRBV27	TRBJ1-2
ASSELGATNEKLF	-	TRBV25-1	TRBJ1-4
ATSEQGEAF	-	TRBV24-1	TRBJ1-1
ATTSSIVDWQY	-	TRBV2	TRBJ2-7
ASSSVHGELF	-	TRBV5-4	TRBJ2-2
SVEIQETQY	-	TRBV29-1	TRBJ2-5
ASSLDWTGGEKLF	-	TRBV7-2	TRBJ1-4
ATSDGTFFNQPQH	-	TRBV24-1	TRBJ1-5
ASSTTSGDVERTNYGYT	-	TRBV19	TRBJ1-2
ASSLHGGGNQPQH	-	TRBV28	TRBJ1-5
ASSFSRRGNQPQH	-	TRBV12-1	TRBJ1-5
ATSRGTQGLNTEAF	once	TRBV15	TRBJ1-1
ASVDTAGELF	-	TRBV5-1	TRBJ2-2
ASSQGSQETQY	-	TRBV12-3/TRBV12-4	TRBJ2-5
ASSHRDEQY	-	TRBV6-2/TRBV6-3	TRBJ2-7
ASSLGQNTDTQY	-	TRBV28	TRBJ2-3
ASSTQQGEGF	-	TRBV19	TRBJ1-4
ASSSGGAGQREKLF	-	TRBV28	TRBJ1-4
ASSPGLAGEQF	-	TRBV4-1	TRBJ2-1
ASSEGDRSNQPQH	-	TRBV6-1	TRBJ1-5
ASSHRDRGPTDTQY	once	TRBV7-9	TRBJ2-3
ASSKREGEQY	-	TRBV19	TRBJ2-7
ASRPPGGYEQY	-	TRBV19	TRBJ2-7
ASSRGQENSPLH	few	TRBV28	TRBJ1-6